These 7 T cell receptor beta chains share one sample of origin, sequenced in a study of blood T cell repertoires in COVID-19. Assay: immunoSEQ multiplex PCR; the TCRdb copy retains only in-frame clones and omits some. The table shows 120,000 to 150,000 clones, with around nine tenths occurring only once. Sequenced input: peripheral blood. Receptors were obtained from a woman in her thirties or forties with acute or convalescent COVID-19.

The chain couples TRBV7-3 to TRBJ1-6; 7 nucleotides match TRBD1. The CDR3 spans 14 residues. V trimming: 1 base; J trimming: 10 bases; junction bases outside the gene matches: 4. The V gene's germline CDR1 is SGHTA and CDR2 FQGTGA. The CDR3 DNA reads as TGTGCCAGCAGCTTAAGGGACAGCAACTCACCCCTCCACTTT. Its translation is CASSLRDSNSPLHF.

V is TRBV3-1 (or the pseudogene TRBV3-2) and J is TRBJ2-7; no reliable D call. V lost 1 base, J lost 4 bases, and 8 bases lay in between. The CDR3 sequence is 13 residues long. Germline CDR1 is LGHDT and CDR2 is YNNKEL (reference sequence). Here the CDR3 DNA reads TGTGCCAGCAGCCAAGTTCCCGGGTACGAGCAGTACTTC. This gives the protein CASSQVPGYEQYF.

This clone was detected only once. The gene calls are TRBV5-1 and TRBJ1-2; 9 nucleotides agree with TRBD1. The V gene's germline CDR1 is SGHRS and CDR2 YFSETQ. The V segment lost 4 bases and the J segment 3 bases; nucleotides outside the gene matches: 10. The CDR3 has 16 amino acids. CDR3 sequence: CASSDAGTGPDYGYTF. The CDR3 region has the DNA TGCGCCAGCAGCGACGCCGGGACAGGGCCGGACTATGGCTACACCTTC.

V and J are TRBV3-1 (or the pseudogene TRBV3-2) and TRBJ2-3, with TRBD1 identical over 7 bases. Germline V gene data show CDR1 as LGHDT and CDR2 as YNNKEL (reference sequence). CDR3 length equals 13 residues. The junction had 2 bases not matched to a gene; V was cut back by 4 bases and J by 4 bases. CDR3 loop: CASSRQGADTQYF. CDR3 sequence (DNA): TGTGCCAGCAGCCGACAGGGCGCAGATACGCAGTATTTT.

This chain uses TRBV3-1 (or the pseudogene TRBV3-2) with TRBJ1-2; maybe TRBD1 (6 bases). CDR1 and CDR2 from the germline V gene are LGHDT and YNNKEL (reference sequence). With 1 base removed from V and 5 bases from J, the gap between germline ends came to 14 bases. This CDR3 contains 15 residues. The CDR3 loop reads CASSQGLDSPYGYTF. The CDR3, as DNA: TGTGCCAGCAGCCAAGGGCTGGACAGCCCTTATGGCTACACCTTC.

This chain uses TRBV5-6 with TRBJ2-6; a possible D gene is TRBD1 (6 bases). The germline V and J ends were trimmed by 2 bases and 3 bases, with 9 bases remaining between them. The germline V gene encodes CDR1 SGHDT and CDR2 YYEEEE. The CDR3 is 15 amino acids. The CDR3 protein is CASSLRGFGANVLTF. In DNA, the CDR3 is TGTGCCAGCAGCTTAAGGGGGTTTGGGGCCAACGTCCTGACTTTC. Full variable domain (missing parts from reference TRBV5-6 and TRBJ2-6): DAGVTQSPTHLIKTRGQQVTLRCSPKSGHDTVSWYQQALGQGPQFIFQYYEEEERQRGNFPDRFSGHQFPNYSSELNVNALLLGDSALYLCASSLRGFGANVLTFGAGSRLTVL.

The V and J genes are TRBV9 and TRBJ2-3, with 7 bases that match TRBD2. The ends lost 0 bases at V and 6 bases at J; junction bases unmatched: 1. The CDR3 is made up of 13 amino acids. CDR1 SGDLS and CDR2 YYNGEE come from the germline V gene. CDR3 DNA: TGTGCCAGCAGCGTAGTGACTAGCGATACGCAGTATTTT. Encoded protein: CASSVVTSDTQYF.